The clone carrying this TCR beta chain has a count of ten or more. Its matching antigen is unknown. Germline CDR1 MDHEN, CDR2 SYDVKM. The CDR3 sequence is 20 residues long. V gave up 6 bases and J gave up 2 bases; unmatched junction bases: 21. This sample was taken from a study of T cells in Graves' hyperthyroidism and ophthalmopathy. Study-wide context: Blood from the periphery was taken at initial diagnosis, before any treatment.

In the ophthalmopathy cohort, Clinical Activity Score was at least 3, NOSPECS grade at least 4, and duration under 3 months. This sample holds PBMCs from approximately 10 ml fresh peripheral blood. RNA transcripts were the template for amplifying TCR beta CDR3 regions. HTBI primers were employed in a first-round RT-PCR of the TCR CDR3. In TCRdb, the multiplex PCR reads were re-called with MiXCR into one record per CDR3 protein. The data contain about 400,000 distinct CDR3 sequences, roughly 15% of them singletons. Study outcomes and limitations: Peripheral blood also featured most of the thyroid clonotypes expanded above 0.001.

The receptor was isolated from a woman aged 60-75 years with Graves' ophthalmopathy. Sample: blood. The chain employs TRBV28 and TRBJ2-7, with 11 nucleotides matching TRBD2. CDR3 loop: CASSPRLGTSGSTHPYEQYF. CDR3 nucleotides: TGTGCCAGCAGCCCCCGGCTCGGGACTAGCGGATCCACACATCCCTACGAGCAGTACTTC.